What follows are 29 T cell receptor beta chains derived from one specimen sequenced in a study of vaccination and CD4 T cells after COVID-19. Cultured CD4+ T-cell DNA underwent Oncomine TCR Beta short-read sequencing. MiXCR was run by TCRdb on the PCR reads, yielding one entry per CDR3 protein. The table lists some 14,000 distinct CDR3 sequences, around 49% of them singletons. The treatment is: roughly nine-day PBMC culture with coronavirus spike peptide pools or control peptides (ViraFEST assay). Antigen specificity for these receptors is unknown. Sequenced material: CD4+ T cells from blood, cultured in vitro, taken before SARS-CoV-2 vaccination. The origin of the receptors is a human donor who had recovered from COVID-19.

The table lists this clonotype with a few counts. The CDR3, as DNA: TGCAGTGCAGAGCACCTAGCGGGAGGTTTAAATGAGCAGTACTTC. It translates to CSAEHLAGGLNEQYF. The V and J genes are TRBV20-1 and TRBJ2-7, with 11 bases fitting TRBD2. The CDR3 has 15 amino acids. Germline values: CDR1 DFQATT, CDR2 SNEGSKA (reference sequence). The junction had 14 bases not matched to a gene; V was cut back by 6 bases and J by 7 bases.

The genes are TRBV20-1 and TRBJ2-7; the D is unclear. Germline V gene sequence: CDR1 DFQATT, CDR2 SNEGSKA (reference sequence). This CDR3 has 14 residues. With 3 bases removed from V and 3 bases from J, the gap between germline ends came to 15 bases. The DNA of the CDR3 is TGCAGTGCTAGGCCCGGTTCGGCCAACTACGAGCAGTACTTC. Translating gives CSARPGSANYEQYF.

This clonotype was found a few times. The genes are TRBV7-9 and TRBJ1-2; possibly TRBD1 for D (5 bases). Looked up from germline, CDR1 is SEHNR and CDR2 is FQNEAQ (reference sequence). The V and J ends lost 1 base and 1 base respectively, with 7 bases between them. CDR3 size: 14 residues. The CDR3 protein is CASSLEGHNYGYTF. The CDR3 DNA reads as TGTGCCAGCAGCTTAGAGGGGCATAACTATGGCTACACCTTC. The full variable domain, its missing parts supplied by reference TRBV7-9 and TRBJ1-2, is DTGVSQNPRHKITKRGQNVTFRCDPISEHNRLYWYRQTLGQGPEFLTYFQNEAQLEKSRLLSDRFSAERPKGSFSTLEIQRTEQGDSAMYLCASSLEGHNYGYTFGSGTRLTVV.

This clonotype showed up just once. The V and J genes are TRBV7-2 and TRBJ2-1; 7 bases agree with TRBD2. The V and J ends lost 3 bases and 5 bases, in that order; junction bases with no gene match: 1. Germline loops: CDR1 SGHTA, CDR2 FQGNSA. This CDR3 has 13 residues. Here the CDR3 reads CASSFRGDNEQFF. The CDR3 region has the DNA TGTGCCAGCAGCTTCCGGGGGGACAATGAGCAGTTCTTC.

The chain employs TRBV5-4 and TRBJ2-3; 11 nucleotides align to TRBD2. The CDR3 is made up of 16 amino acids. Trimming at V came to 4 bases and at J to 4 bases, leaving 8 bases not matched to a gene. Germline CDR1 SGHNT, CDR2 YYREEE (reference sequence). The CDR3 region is CASSANQLAGADTQYF. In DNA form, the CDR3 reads TGTGCCAGCAGCGCGAACCAACTAGCGGGAGCAGATACGCAGTATTTT.

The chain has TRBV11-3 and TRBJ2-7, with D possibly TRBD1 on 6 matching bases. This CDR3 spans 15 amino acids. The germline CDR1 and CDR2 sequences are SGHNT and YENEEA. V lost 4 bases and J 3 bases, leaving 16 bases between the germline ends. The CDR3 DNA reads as TGTGCCAGCAGCTCCAGCGCCGGCAGGGGCTACGAGCAGTACTTC. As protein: CASSSSAGRGYEQYF.

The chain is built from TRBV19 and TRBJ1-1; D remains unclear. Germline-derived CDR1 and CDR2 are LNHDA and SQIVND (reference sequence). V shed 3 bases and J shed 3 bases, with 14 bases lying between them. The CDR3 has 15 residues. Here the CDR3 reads CASSMRATRDTEAFF. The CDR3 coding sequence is TGTGCCAGTAGTATGCGGGCGACACGGGACACTGAAGCTTTCTTT.

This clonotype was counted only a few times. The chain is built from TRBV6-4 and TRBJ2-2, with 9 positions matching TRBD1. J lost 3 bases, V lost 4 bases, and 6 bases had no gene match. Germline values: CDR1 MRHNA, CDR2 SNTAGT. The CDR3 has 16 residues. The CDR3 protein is CASSAGTGRDTGELFF. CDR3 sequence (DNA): TGTGCCAGCAGTGCGGGGACAGGGCGGGACACCGGGGAGCTGTTTTTT.

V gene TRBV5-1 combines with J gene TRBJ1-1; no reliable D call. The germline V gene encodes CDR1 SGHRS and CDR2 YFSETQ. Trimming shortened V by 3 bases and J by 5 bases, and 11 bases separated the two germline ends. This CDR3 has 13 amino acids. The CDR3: CASSSQVSTEAFF. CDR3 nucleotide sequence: TGCGCCAGCAGCTCCCAGGTATCTACTGAAGCTTTCTTT.

In DNA, the CDR3 is TGTGCCAGCACACTAGCGGGAGGACCCGGGGAGCTGTTTTTT. As protein: CASTLAGGPGELFF. V and J are TRBV7-2 and TRBJ2-2; the match to TRBD2 covers 12 bases. Germline loops: CDR1 SGHTA, CDR2 FQGNSA. J was trimmed by 6 bases and V by 7 bases; bases with no gene match: 3. The length of the CDR3 is 14 residues.

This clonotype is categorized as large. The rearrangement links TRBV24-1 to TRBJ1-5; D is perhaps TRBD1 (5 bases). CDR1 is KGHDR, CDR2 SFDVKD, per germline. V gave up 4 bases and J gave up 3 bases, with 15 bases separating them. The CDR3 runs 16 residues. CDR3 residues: CATSDPIRGDNQPQHF. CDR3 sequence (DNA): TGTGCCACCAGTGACCCGATTAGGGGTGACAATCAGCCCCAGCATTTT.

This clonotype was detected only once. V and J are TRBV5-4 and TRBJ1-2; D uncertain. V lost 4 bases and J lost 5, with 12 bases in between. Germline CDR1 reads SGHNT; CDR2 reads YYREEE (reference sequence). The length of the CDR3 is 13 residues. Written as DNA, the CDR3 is TGTGCCAGCAGCCCGACCCGGGAATATGGCTACACCTTC. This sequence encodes CASSPTREYGYTF. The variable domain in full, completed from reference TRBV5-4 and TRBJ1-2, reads ETGVTQSPTHLIKTRGQQVTLRCSSQSGHNTVSWYQQALGQGPQFIFQYYREEENGRGNFPPRFSGLQFPNYSSELNVNALELDDSALYLCASSPTREYGYTFGSGTRLTVV.

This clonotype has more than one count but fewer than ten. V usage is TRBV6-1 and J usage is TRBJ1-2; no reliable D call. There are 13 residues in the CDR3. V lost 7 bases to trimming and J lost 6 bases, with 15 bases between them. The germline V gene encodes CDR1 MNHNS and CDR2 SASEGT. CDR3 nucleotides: TGTGCCAGCACCCCGAACTATAGGGATGGCTACACCTTC. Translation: CASTPNYRDGYTF.

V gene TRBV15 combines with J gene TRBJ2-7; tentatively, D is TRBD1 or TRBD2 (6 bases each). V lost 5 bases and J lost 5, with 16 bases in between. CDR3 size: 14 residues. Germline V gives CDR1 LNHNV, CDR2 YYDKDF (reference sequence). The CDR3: CATSQPGAQHEQYF. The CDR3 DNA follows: TGTGCCACCAGCCAACCGGGGGCCCAGCACGAGCAGTACTTC.

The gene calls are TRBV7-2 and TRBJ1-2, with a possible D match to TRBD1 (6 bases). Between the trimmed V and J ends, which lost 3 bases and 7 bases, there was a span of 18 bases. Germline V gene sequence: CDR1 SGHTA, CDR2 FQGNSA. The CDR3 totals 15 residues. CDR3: CASSFSSGVNAGYTF. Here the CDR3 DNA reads TGTGCCAGCAGCTTCAGCTCAGGGGTCAACGCTGGCTACACCTTC.

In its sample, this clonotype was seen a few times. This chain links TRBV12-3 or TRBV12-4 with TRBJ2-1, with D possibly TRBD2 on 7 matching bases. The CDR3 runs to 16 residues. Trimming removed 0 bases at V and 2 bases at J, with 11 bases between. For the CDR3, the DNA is TGTGCCAGCAGTTTAGCTTCGCGGGGGCCCTACAATGAGCAGTTCTTC. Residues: CASSLASRGPYNEQFF.

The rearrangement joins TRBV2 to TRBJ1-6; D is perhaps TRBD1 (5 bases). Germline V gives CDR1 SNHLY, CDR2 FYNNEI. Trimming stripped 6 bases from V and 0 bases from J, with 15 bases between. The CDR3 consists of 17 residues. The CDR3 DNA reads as TGTGCCAGCAGCGGGAGACAGAGAACCTCCTATAATTCACCCCTCCACTTT. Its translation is CASSGRQRTSYNSPLHF.

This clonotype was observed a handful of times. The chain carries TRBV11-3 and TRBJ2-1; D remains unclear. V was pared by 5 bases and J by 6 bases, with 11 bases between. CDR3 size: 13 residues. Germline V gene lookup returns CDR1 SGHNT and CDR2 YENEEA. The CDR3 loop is CASSLLRPNEQFF. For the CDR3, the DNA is TGTGCCAGCAGCCTACTCCGGCCCAATGAGCAGTTCTTC.

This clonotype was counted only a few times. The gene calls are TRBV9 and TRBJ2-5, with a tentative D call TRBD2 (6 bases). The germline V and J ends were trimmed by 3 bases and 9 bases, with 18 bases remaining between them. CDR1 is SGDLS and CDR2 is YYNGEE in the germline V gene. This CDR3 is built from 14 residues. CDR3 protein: CASSANDGSLAQYF. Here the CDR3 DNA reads TGTGCCAGCAGCGCCAACGACGGGAGTTTGGCCCAGTACTTC.

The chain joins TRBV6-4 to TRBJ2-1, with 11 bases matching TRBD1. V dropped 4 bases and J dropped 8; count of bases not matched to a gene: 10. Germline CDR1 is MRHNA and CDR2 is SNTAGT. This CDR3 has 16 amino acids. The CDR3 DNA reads TGTGCCAGCAGTGCCTCCGGTGGGACAGGGGGGTATGAGCAGTTCTTC. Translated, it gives CASSASGGTGGYEQFF.

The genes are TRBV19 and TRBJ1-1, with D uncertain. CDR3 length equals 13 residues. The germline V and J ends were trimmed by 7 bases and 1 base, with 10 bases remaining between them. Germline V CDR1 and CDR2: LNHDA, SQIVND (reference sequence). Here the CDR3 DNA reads TGTGCCAGTATGAAGGAACGGAACACTGAAGCTTTCTTT. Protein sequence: CASMKERNTEAFF.

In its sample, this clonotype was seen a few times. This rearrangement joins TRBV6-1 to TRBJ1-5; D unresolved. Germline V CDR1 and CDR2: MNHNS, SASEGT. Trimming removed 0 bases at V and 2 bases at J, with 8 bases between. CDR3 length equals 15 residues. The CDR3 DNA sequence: TGTGCCAGCAGTGAAGCGTCCGGTGGCAATCAGCCCCAGCATTTT. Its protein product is CASSEASGGNQPQHF.

The CDR3 reads CASSRLAGDLTYEQYF. The DNA of the CDR3 is TGTGCCAGCAGCCGACTAGCGGGGGACCTCACCTACGAGCAGTACTTC. The chain carries TRBV6-1 and TRBJ2-7; TRBD2 matches at 12 bases. This CDR3 comprises 16 residues. After removal of 6 bases from V and 2 bases from J, the junction contained 8 bases not matched to a gene. Germline-derived CDR1 and CDR2 are MNHNS and SASEGT.

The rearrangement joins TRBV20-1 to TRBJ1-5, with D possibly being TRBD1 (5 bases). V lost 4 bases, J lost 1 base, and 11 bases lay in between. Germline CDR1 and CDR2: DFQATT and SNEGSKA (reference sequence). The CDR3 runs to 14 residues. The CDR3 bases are TGCAGTGCTAAGTTTCCAGGGAGCAATCAGCCCCAGCATTTT. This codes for CSAKFPGSNQPQHF.

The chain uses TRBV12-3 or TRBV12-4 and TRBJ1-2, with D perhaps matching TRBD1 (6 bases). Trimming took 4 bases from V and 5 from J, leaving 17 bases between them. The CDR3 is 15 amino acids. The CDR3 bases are TGTGCCAGCAGTTCCTCTCGCGGGGGGGCTTATGGCTACACCTTC. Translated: CASSSSRGGAYGYTF.

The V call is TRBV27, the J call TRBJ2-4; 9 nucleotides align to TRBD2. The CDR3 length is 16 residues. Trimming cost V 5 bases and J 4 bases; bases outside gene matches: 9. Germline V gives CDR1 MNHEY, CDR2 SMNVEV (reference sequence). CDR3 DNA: TGTGCCAGCAGTCCAACGACTAGCGGAGGAAAAAACATTCAGTACTTC. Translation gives CASSPTTSGGKNIQYF.

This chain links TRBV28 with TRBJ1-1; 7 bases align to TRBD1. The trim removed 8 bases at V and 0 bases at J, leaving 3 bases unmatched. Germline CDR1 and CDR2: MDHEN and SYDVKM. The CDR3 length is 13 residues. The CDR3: CASLRGMNTEAFF. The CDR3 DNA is TGTGCCAGCCTCAGGGGGATGAACACTGAAGCTTTCTTT.

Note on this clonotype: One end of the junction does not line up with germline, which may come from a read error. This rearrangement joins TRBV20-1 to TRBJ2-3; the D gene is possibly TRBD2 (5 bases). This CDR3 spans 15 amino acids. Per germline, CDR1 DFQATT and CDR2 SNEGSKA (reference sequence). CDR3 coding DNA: TGCAGTGCCTTGGACCCGACCGCTAGCACAGATACGCAGTACTTT. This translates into CSALDPTASTDTQYF.

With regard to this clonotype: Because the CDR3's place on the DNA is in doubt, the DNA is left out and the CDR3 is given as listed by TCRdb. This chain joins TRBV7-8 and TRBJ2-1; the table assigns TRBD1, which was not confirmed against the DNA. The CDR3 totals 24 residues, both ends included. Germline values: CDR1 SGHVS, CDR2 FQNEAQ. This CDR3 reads CARSPEDSSIYLCSGGQKYNEQFF.